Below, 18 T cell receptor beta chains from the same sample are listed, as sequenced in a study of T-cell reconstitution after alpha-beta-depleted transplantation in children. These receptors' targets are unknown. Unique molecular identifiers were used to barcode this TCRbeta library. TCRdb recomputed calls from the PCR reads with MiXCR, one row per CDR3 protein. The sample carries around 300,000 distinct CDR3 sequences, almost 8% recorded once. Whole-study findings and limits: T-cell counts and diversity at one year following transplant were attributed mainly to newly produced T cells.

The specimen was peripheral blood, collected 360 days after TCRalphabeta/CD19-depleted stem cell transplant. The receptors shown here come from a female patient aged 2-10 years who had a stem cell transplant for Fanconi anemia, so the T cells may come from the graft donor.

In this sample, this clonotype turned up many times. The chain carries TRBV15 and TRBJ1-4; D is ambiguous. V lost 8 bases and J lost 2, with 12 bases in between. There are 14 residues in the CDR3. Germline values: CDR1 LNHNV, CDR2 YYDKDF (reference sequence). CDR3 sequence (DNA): TGTGCCACCGAGGGAGAGGGCACTAATGAAAAACTGTTTTTT. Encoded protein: CATEGEGTNEKLFF.

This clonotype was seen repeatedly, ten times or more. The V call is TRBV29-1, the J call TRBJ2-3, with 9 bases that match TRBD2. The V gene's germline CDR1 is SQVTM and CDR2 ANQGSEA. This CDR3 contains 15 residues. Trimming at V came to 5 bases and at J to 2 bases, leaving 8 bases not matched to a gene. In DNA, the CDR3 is TGCAGCGTTACCGAGCGGGGGGCGTTCACAGATACGCAGTATTTT. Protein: CSVTERGAFTDTQYF.

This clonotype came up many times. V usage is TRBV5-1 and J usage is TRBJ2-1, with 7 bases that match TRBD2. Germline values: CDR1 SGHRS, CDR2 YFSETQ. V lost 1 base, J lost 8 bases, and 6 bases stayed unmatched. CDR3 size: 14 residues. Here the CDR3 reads CASSLRGEIHEQFF. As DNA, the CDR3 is TGCGCCAGCAGCTTGCGGGGGGAGATTCATGAGCAGTTCTTC. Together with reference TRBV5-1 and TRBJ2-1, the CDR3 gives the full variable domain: KAGVTQTPRYLIKTRGQQVTLSCSPISGHRSVSWYQQTPGQGLQFLFEYFSETQRNKGNFPGRFSGRQFSNSRSEMNVSTLELGDSALYLCASSLRGEIHEQFFGPGTRLTVL.

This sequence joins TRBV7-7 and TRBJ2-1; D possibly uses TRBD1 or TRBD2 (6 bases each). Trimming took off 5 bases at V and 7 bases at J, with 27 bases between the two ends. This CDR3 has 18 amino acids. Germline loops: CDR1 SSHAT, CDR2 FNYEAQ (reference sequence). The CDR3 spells CASSLRFSGAAGLNEQFF. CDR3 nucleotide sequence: TGTGCCAGCAGCCTGCGGTTTTCGGGGGCCGCAGGATTGAATGAGCAGTTCTTC.

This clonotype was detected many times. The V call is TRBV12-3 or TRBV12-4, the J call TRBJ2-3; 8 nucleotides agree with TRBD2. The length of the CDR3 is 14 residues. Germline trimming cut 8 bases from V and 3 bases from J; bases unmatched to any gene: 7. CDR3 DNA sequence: TGTGCCAGCGGGAAGCGGGAGAGGACAGATACGCAGTATTTT. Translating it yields CASGKRERTDTQYF.

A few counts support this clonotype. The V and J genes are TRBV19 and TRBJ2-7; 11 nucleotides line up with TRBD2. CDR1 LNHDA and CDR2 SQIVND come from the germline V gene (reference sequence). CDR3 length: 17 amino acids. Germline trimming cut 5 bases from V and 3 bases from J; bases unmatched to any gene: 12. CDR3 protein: CASSRTMGGTSGYEQYF. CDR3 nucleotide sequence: TGTGCCAGTAGTCGAACAATGGGCGGGACTAGCGGCTACGAGCAGTACTTC.

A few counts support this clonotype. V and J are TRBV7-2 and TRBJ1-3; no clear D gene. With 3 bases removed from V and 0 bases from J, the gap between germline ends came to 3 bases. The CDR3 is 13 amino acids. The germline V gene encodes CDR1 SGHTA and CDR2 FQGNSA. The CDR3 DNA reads TGTGCCAGCAGCTTCCCCTCTGGAAACACCATATATTTT. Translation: CASSFPSGNTIYF.

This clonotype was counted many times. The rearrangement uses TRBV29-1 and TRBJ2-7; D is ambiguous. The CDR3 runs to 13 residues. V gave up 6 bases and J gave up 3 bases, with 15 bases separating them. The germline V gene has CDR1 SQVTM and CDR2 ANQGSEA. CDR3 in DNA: TGCAGCGTAACCGGACCGAACGACTACGAGCAGTACTTC. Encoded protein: CSVTGPNDYEQYF.

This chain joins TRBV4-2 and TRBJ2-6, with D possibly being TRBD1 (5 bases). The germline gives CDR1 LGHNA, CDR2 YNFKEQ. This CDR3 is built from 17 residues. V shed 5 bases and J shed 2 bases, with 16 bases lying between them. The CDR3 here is CASSEIESGPGANVLTF. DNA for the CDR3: TGTGCCAGCAGCGAAATCGAGTCAGGGCCTGGGGCCAACGTCCTGACTTTC.

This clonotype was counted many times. CDR3 region: CASSLEGQGMDTQYF. As DNA, the CDR3 is TGTGCCAGCAGTTTGGAGGGACAGGGGATGGATACGCAGTATTTT. This sequence joins TRBV28 and TRBJ2-3; 10 bases align to TRBD1. The germline V gene encodes CDR1 MDHEN and CDR2 SYDVKM. The junction had 6 bases not matched to a gene; V was cut back by 3 bases and J by 6 bases. The CDR3 contains 15 residues.

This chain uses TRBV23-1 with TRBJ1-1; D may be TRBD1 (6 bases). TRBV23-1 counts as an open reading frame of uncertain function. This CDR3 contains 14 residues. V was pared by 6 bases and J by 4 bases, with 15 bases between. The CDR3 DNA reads TGCGCCAGCAGAAGGGGGTTACGTGGCACTGAAGCTTTCTTT. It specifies CASRRGLRGTEAFF.

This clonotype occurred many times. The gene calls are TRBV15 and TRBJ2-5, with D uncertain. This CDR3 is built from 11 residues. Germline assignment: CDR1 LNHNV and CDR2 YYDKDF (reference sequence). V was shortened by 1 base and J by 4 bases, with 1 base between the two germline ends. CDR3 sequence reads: CATSRGETQYF. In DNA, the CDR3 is TGTGCCACCAGCAGAGGAGAGACCCAGTACTTC.

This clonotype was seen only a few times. The CDR3 here is CASSFRQGGGLVNTEAFF. CDR3 coding DNA: TGTGCCAGCAGCTTTAGGCAGGGAGGGGGACTTGTGAACACTGAAGCTTTCTTT. The chain joins TRBV11-2 to TRBJ1-1; D is possibly TRBD1 (6 bases). The germline V and J ends were trimmed by 3 bases and 0 bases, with 20 bases remaining between them. Germline assignment: CDR1 SGHAT and CDR2 FQNNGV. CDR3 size: 18 residues.

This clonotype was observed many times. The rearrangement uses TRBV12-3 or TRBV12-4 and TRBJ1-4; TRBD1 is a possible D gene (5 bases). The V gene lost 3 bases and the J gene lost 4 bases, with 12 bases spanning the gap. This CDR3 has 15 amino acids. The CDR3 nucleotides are TGTGCCAGCAGTTTCCACCAGGGACTTAATGAAAAACTGTTTTTT. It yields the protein CASSFHQGLNEKLFF.

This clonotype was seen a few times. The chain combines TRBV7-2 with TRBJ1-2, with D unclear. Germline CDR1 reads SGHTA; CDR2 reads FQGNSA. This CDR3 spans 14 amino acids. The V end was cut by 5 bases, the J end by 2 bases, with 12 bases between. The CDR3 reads CASSPWEPNYGYTF. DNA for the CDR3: TGTGCCAGCAGCCCCTGGGAACCCAACTATGGCTACACCTTC.

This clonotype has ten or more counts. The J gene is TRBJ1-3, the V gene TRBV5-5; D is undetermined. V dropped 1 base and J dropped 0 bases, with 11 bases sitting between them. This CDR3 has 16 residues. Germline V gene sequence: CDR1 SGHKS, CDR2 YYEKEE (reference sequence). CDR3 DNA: TGTGCCAGCAGCTTGTGGTTAGGAACCTCTGGAAACACCATATATTTT. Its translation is CASSLWLGTSGNTIYF.

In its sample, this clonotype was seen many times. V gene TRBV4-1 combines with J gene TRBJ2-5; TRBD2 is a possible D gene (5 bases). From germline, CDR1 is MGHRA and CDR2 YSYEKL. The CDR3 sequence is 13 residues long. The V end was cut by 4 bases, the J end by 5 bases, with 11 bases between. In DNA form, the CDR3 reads TGCGCCAGCAGCCTCTTGTCGGGGGAGACCCAGTACTTC. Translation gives CASSLLSGETQYF.

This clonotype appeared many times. CDR3 sequence (DNA): TGTGCCAGCAGGGAAAGGGCCGGGGAGCTGTTTTTT. This translates into CASRERAGELFF. The chain is built from TRBV7-3 and TRBJ2-2; D not resolved. V was pared by 6 bases and J by 6 bases, with 8 bases between. Germline V gene lookup returns CDR1 SGHTA and CDR2 FQGTGA. This CDR3 region has 12 residues.